The 19 T cell receptor beta chains reported below all come from one sample, sequenced in a study of neurological immune-mediated disorders. Each CDR3 protein gets one entry after TCRdb re-called the 5' RACE reads with MiXCR. The sample lists 52,000 or so distinct CDR3 sequences; around 3.8% were seen once. The sequenced material came from CD4+ T cells from blood. These receptors were taken from a woman between 40 and 55 years old with multiple sclerosis.

Many counts were recorded for this clonotype. The chain uses TRBV6-5 and TRBJ1-2; 7 positions match TRBD1. Unmatched junction bases numbered 9, after V lost 4 bases and J lost 1 base. The V gene's germline CDR1 is MNHEY and CDR2 SVGAGI. This CDR3 region has 16 residues. CDR3: CASSSRRTGLNYGYTF. CDR3 nucleotides: TGTGCCAGCAGTTCCCGACGGACAGGCCTTAACTATGGCTACACCTTC.

In this sample, this clonotype turned up many times. The chain is built from TRBV19 and TRBJ1-5, with D maybe TRBD1 (5 bases). The germline V gene encodes CDR1 LNHDA and CDR2 SQIVND (reference sequence). Trimming shortened V by 6 bases and J by 7 bases, and 10 bases separated the two germline ends. CDR3 length: 12 residues. The CDR3 region has the DNA TGTGCCAGTAGCTTAGAGGGGCAGCCCCAGCATTTT. Its protein is CASSLEGQPQHF.

This clonotype was recorded at least ten times. The chain carries TRBV29-1 and TRBJ2-2; TRBD1 agrees at 8 bases. Germline CDR1 reads SQVTM; CDR2 reads ANQGSEA. Germline trimming cut 5 bases from V and 2 bases from J; bases unmatched to any gene: 4. The CDR3 runs 14 residues. CDR3 nucleotide sequence: TGCAGCGTTAGGGGACAGGCTAACACCGGGGAGCTGTTTTTT. Its protein product is CSVRGQANTGELFF.

This clonotype appeared many times. The rearrangement uses TRBV6-6 and TRBJ2-1; D gene unclear. CDR3 length: 12 residues. The germline V gene encodes CDR1 MNHNY and CDR2 SVGAGI (reference sequence). Trimming took 7 bases from V and 4 from J, leaving 8 bases between them. CDR3 amino acids: CASTKEYNEQFF. The CDR3 DNA follows: TGTGCCAGCACCAAGGAATACAATGAGCAGTTCTTC.

This clonotype was detected ten times or more. The V gene is TRBV27, the J gene TRBJ1-4; 10 positions match TRBD1. The CDR3 consists of 19 residues. The V and J ends lost 6 bases and 10 bases, in that order; junction bases with no gene match: 23. CDR1 MNHEY and CDR2 SMNVEV come from the germline V gene (reference sequence). As DNA, the CDR3 is TGTGCCAGCAGCACGTCATCCCATCCGACAGGGGGCGGTCGGGGAAAACTGTTTTTT. Residues: CASSTSSHPTGGGRGKLFF. Full variable domain (missing parts from reference TRBV27 and TRBJ1-4): EAQVTQNPRYLITVTGKKLTVTCSQNMNHEYMSWYRQDPGLGLRQIYYSMNVEVTDKGDVPEGYKVSRKEKRNFPLILESPSPNQTSLYFCASSTSSHPTGGGRGKLFFGSGTQLSVL.

This clonotype was counted a few times. CDR3 sequence: CSVDYWASNYGYTF. In DNA, the CDR3 is TGCAGCGTTGATTACTGGGCCTCTAACTATGGCTACACCTTC. The chain couples TRBV29-1 to TRBJ1-2; the D is unclear. Between the trimmed V and J ends, which lost 3 bases and 0 bases, there was a span of 11 bases. Germline V CDR1 and CDR2: SQVTM, ANQGSEA. This CDR3 has 14 residues.

There are many counts of this clonotype. The rearrangement uses TRBV5-1 and TRBJ2-3; D is unresolved. In germline, CDR1 is SGHRS, CDR2 YFSETQ. V was shortened by 0 bases and J by 2 bases, with 10 bases between the two germline ends. This CDR3 contains 15 residues. The CDR3: CASSLGGPVTDTQYF. The CDR3 coding sequence is TGCGCCAGCAGCTTGGGTGGGCCCGTCACAGATACGCAGTATTTT.

This clonotype has a count of ten or more. V usage is TRBV4-1 and J usage is TRBJ2-3; 7 nucleotides agree with TRBD2. The germline V gene encodes CDR1 MGHRA and CDR2 YSYEKL. CDR3 length equals 17 residues. The ends lost 1 base at V and 5 bases at J; junction bases unmatched: 12. CDR3 loop: CASSQGSERGDGDTQYF. The CDR3 DNA reads as TGCGCCAGCAGCCAAGGCTCAGAGCGGGGTGATGGAGATACGCAGTATTTT.

This clonotype was detected ten times or more. The chain joins TRBV7-2 to TRBJ2-2; tentatively, D is TRBD2 (7 bases). The length of the CDR3 is 16 residues. Germline loops: CDR1 SGHTA, CDR2 FQGNSA. Between the trimmed V and J ends, which lost 2 bases and 3 bases, there was a span of 13 bases. CDR3 amino acids: CASSLNAGADTGELFF. CDR3 nucleotide sequence: TGTGCCAGCAGCTTAAATGCGGGGGCGGACACCGGGGAGCTGTTTTTT.

The sample holds many counts of this clonotype. The V gene is TRBV5-1, the J gene TRBJ2-4; D tentatively reads TRBD1 or TRBD2 (7 bases each). The germline gives CDR1 SGHRS, CDR2 YFSETQ. V was cut by 4 bases and J by 9 bases, with 14 bases left in between. The CDR3 runs 13 residues. The CDR3, as DNA: TGCGCCAGCAGCGCGCAGGGGGGGAGCATTCAGTACTTC. Translated, it gives CASSAQGGSIQYF.

This clonotype was seen repeatedly, ten times or more. This rearrangement joins TRBV5-1 to TRBJ1-1, with 8 bases lining up with TRBD1. CDR3 length: 14 residues. V shed 4 bases and J 3 bases; nucleotides not matched to a gene: 5. CDR1 is SGHRS and CDR2 is YFSETQ in the germline V gene. CDR3 coding DNA: TGCGCCAGCAGCATACGACAGGGGCACACTGAAGCTTTCTTT. Its protein is CASSIRQGHTEAFF.

Many counts were recorded for this clonotype. The chain recombines TRBV7-3 with TRBJ2-1, with D perhaps TRBD1 or TRBD2 (6 bases each). Germline values: CDR1 SGHTA, CDR2 FQGTGA. The CDR3 has 13 amino acids. V was trimmed by 2 bases and J by 8 bases, leaving 10 bases between them. The CDR3 here is CASSLDRRDEQFF. The DNA for the CDR3 is TGTGCCAGCAGCTTAGACAGGAGGGATGAGCAGTTCTTC.

This clonotype was detected many times. The V and J genes are TRBV3-1 and TRBJ1-5; D not resolved. This CDR3 has 14 residues. V lost 0 bases to trimming and J lost 4 bases, with 7 bases between them. Germline values: CDR1 LGHDT, CDR2 YNNKEL (reference sequence). CDR3 sequence (DNA): TGTGCCAGCAGCCAAGATCCGGGGAATCAGCCCCAGCATTTT. It encodes CASSQDPGNQPQHF.

Many counts were recorded for this clonotype. The chain uses TRBV7-2 and TRBJ2-3, with a tentative D call TRBD2 (7 bases). V lost 6 bases and J lost 5, with 15 bases in between. This CDR3 comprises 14 residues. Germline V gene data show CDR1 as SGHTA and CDR2 as FQGNSA. This chain's CDR3 is CASSLRGGQDTQYF. The CDR3, as DNA: TGTGCCAGCAGTTTGAGGGGGGGCCAAGATACGCAGTATTTT.

This clonotype was detected ten times or more. J is TRBJ1-1 and V is TRBV5-1; no clear D gene. The V end lost 0 bases, the J end lost 6 bases, and 9 bases lay between the germline ends. Germline V CDR1 and CDR2: SGHRS, YFSETQ. This CDR3 is built from 13 residues. The CDR3 spells CASSLDRGAEAFF. The CDR3 coding sequence is TGCGCCAGCAGCTTGGATCGGGGAGCTGAAGCTTTCTTT.

The V call is TRBV12-3 or TRBV12-4, the J call TRBJ1-4, with D unclear. The germline V and J ends were trimmed by 5 bases and 6 bases, with 13 bases remaining between them. The CDR3 has 14 amino acids. As DNA, the CDR3 is TGTGCCAGCAGTCCACCCCTGTGGGATGAAAAACTGTTTTTT. Its translation is CASSPPLWDEKLFF.

This clonotype was seen many times. The V gene is TRBV4-2, the J gene TRBJ1-2, with D unresolved. Trimming removed 0 bases at V and 5 bases at J, with 10 bases between. CDR1 and CDR2 from the germline V gene are LGHNA and YNFKEQ. The CDR3 is made up of 14 amino acids. The CDR3 spells CASSQDHSFYGYTF. CDR3 sequence (DNA): TGTGCCAGCAGCCAAGATCACAGTTTTTATGGCTACACCTTC.

This clonotype has a count of ten or more. This chain links TRBV29-1 with TRBJ2-7; 7 positions match TRBD1. V trimming: 6 bases; J trimming: 2 bases; junction bases outside the gene matches: 13. Germline CDR1 is SQVTM and CDR2 is ANQGSEA. The CDR3 length is 15 residues. CDR3 sequence: CSVRTPQGSPYEQYF. In nucleotides, the CDR3 is TGCAGCGTCCGTACTCCACAGGGGAGCCCCTACGAGCAGTACTTC.

Many counts were recorded for this clonotype. J is TRBJ2-7 and V is TRBV3-1; D is unresolved. The V end was cut by 5 bases, the J end by 2 bases, with 10 bases between. The CDR3 spans 13 residues. CDR1 is LGHDT and CDR2 is YNNKEL in the germline V gene (reference sequence). In DNA form, the CDR3 reads TGTGCCAGCAGCGAGCGATGGGCCTACGAGCAGTACTTC. Its translation is CASSERWAYEQYF.